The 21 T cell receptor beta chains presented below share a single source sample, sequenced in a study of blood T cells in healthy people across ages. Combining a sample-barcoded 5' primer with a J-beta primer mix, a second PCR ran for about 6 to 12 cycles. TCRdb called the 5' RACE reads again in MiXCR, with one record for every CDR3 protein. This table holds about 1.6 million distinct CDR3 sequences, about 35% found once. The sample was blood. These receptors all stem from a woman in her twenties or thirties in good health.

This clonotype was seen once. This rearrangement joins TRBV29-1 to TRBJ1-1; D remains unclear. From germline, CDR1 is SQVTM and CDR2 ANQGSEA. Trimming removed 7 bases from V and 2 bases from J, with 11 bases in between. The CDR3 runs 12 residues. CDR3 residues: CSERHINTEAFF. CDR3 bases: TGCAGCGAAAGACACATAAACACTGAAGCTTTCTTT.

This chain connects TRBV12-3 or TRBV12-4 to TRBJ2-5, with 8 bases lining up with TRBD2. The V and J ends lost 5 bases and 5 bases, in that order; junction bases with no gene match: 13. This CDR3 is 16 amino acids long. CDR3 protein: CASSAGGSGGGETQYF. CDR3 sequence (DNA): TGTGCCAGCAGTGCCGGAGGAAGCGGGGGAGGGGAGACCCAGTACTTC.

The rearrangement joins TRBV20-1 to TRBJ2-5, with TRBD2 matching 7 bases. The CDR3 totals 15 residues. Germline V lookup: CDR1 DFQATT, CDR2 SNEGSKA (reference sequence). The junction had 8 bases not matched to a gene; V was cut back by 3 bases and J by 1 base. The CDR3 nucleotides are TGCAGTGCTAGCCGCGGTAGCGGGCCCCAAGAGACCCAGTACTTC. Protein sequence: CSASRGSGPQETQYF.

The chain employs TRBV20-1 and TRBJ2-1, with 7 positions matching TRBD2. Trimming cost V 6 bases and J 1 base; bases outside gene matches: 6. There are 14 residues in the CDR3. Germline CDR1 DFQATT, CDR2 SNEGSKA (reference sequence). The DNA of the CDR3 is TGCAGTGCCATTGGGGAGGGATCCTACAATGAGCAGTTCTTC. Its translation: CSAIGEGSYNEQFF.

The CDR3 loop is CASSQGRQGKQNTEAFF. For the CDR3, the DNA is TGCGCCAGCAGCCAAGGCCGCCAGGGGAAACAGAACACTGAAGCTTTCTTT. This rearrangement joins TRBV4-1 to TRBJ1-1; D perhaps matches TRBD1 (6 bases). Germline V gene lookup returns CDR1 MGHRA and CDR2 YSYEKL. This CDR3 region has 17 residues. V was cut by 1 base and J by 1 base, with 16 bases left in between.

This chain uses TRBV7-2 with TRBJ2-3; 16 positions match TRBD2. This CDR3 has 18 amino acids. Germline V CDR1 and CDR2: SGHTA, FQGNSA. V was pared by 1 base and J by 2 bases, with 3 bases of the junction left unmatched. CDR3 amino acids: CASSLVGTSGGATDTQYF. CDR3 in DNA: TGTGCCAGCAGCTTAGTGGGGACTAGCGGGGGGGCCACAGATACGCAGTATTTT. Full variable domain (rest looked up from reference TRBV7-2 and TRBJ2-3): GAGVSQSPSNKVTEKGKDVELRCDPISGHTALYWYRQSLGQGLEFLIYFQGNSAPDKSGLPSDRFSAERTGGSVSTLTIQRTQQEDSAVYLCASSLVGTSGGATDTQYFGPGTRLTVL.

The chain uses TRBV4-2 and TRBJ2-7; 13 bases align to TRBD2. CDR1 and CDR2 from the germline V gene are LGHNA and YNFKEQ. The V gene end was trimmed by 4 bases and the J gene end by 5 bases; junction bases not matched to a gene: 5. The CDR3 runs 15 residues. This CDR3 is CASSPLGTSGNEQYF. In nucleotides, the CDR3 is TGTGCCAGCAGCCCCCTTGGGACTAGCGGGAACGAGCAGTACTTC.

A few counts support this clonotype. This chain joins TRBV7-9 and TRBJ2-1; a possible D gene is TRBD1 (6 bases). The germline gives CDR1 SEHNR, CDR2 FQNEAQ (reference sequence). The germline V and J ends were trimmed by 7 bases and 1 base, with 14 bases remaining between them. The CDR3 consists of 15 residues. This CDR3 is CASNSTGLSYNEQFF. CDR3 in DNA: TGTGCCAGCAACTCGACAGGTCTATCCTACAATGAGCAGTTCTTC.

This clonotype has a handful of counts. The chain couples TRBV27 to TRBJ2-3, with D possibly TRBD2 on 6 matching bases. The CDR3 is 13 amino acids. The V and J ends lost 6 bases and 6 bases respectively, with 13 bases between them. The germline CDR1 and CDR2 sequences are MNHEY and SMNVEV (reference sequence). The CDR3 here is CASRDGGFDTQYF. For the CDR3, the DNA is TGTGCCAGCAGGGACGGGGGTTTTGATACGCAGTATTTT.

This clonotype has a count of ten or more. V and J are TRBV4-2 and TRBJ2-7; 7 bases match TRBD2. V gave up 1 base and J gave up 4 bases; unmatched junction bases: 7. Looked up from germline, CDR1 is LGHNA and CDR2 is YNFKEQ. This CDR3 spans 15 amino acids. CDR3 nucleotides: TGTGCCAGCAGCCAAGTTCCAGAAGCGGGGTACGAGCAGTACTTC. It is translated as CASSQVPEAGYEQYF.

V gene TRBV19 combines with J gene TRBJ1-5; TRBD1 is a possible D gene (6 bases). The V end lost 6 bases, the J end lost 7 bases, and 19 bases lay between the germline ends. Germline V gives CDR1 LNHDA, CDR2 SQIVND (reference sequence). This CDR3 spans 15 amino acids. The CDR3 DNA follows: TGTGCCAGTAGCCGCGAAACAGGGTATCGGCAGCCCCAGCATTTT. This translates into CASSRETGYRQPQHF.

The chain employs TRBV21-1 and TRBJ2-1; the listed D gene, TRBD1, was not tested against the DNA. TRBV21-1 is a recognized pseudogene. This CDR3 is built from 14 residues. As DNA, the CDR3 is TGTGCCAGCAGCAACGCAGACAGCAACAATGAGCAGTTCTTC. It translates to CASSNADSNNEQFF.

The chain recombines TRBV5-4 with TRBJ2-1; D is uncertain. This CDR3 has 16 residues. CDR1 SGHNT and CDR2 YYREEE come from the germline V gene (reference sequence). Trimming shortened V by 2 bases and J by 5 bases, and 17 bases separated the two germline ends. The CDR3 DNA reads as TGTGCCAGCAGCTTCGATGACAAATTCTCTAACAATGAGCAGTTCTTC. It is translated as CASSFDDKFSNNEQFF.

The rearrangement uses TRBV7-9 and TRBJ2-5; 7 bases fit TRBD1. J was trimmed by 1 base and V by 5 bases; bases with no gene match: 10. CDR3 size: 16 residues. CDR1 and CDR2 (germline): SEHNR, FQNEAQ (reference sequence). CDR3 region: CASSQNNRDSQETQYF. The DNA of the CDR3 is TGTGCCAGCAGCCAAAATAACCGGGACAGCCAAGAGACCCAGTACTTC.

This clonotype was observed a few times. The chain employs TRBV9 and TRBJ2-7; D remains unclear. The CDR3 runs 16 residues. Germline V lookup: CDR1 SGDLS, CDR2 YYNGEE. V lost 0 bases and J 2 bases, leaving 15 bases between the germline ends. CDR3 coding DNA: TGTGCCAGCAGCGTAGGAGACATAGGCGTGACCTACGAGCAGTACTTC. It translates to CASSVGDIGVTYEQYF.

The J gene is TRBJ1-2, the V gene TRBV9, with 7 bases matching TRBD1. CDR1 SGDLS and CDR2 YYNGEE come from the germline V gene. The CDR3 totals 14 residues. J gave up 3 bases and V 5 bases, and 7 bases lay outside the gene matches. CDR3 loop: CASSVARGDYGYTF. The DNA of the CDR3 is TGTGCCAGCAGTGTTGCCAGGGGGGACTATGGCTACACCTTC.

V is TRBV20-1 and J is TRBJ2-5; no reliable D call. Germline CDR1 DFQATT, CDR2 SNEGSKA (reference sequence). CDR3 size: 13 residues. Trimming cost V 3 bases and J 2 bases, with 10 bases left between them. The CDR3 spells CSASPQLQETQYF. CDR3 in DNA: TGCAGTGCTAGCCCACAGTTGCAAGAGACCCAGTACTTC.

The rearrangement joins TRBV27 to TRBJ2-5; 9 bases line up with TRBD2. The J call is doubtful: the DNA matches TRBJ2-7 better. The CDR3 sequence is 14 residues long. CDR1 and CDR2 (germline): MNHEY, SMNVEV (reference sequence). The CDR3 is CASSLAGSFDEQYF. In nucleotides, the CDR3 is TGTGCCAGCAGTCTAGCGGGAAGCTTCGACGAGCAGTACTTC.

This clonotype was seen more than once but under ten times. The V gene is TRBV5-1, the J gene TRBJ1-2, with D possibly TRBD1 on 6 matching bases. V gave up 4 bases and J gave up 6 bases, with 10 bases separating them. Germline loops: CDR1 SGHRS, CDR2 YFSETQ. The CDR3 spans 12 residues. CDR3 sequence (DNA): TGCGCCAGCAGCCGGGGGGCAGATGGCTACACCTTC. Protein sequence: CASSRGADGYTF.

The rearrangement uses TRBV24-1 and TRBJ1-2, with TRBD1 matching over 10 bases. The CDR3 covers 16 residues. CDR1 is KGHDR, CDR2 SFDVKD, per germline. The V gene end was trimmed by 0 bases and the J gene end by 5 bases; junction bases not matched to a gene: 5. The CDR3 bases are TGTGCCACCAGTGATTTGGACAGGGGGCTGTCGTATGGCTACACCTTC. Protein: CATSDLDRGLSYGYTF.

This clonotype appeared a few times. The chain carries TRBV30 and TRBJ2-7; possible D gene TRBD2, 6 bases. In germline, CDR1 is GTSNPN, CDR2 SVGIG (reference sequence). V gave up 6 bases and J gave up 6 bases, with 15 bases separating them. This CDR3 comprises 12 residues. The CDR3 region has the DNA TGTGCCTGTTCAGCGCGGGATAGCGAGCAGTACTTC. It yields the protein CACSARDSEQYF.